The 3 T cell receptor beta chains below come from one sample, sequenced in a study of beta chain features in type 1 diabetes. The study reverse transcribed the entire isolated RNA, so it sequenced expressed TCRB transcripts. The assay was immunoSEQ multiplex PCR, and TCRdb's table has in-frame clones only and misses some. The sample includes about 110,000 clones, 40% of them seen just once. Specimen: stem cell memory CD4+ T cells from blood. All receptors come from a woman aged 18-29 years in good health.

This clone was counted once. This chain joins TRBV29-1 and TRBJ2-7; tentative D call: TRBD1 (6 bases). Germline assignment: CDR1 SQVTM and CDR2 ANQGSEA. V lost 2 bases, J lost 3 bases, and 8 bases lay in between. The CDR3 spans 12 residues. CDR3 amino acids: CSVEKGDYEQYF. The DNA of the CDR3 is TGCAGCGTTGAAAAGGGGGACTACGAGCAGTACTTC.

The chain couples TRBV10-3 to TRBJ2-2; D is unresolved. Germline CDR1 reads ENHRY; CDR2 reads SYGVKD. The CDR3 has 14 amino acids. V lost 10 bases and J 0 bases, leaving 12 bases between the germline ends. The CDR3 loop reads CATKTGSNTGELFF. The CDR3 DNA sequence: TGTGCCACCAAGACTGGATCGAACACCGGGGAGCTGTTTTTT.

The chain is built from TRBV11-2 and TRBJ2-7; 9 bases agree with TRBD1. The junction had 9 bases not matched to a gene; V was cut back by 1 base and J by 2 bases. The CDR3 has 17 residues. Germline CDR1 SGHAT, CDR2 FQNNGV. CDR3 bases: TGTGCCAGCAGCTTAGGCTACAGGGGGCTTACGACCTACGAGCAGTACTTC. This gives the protein CASSLGYRGLTTYEQYF.